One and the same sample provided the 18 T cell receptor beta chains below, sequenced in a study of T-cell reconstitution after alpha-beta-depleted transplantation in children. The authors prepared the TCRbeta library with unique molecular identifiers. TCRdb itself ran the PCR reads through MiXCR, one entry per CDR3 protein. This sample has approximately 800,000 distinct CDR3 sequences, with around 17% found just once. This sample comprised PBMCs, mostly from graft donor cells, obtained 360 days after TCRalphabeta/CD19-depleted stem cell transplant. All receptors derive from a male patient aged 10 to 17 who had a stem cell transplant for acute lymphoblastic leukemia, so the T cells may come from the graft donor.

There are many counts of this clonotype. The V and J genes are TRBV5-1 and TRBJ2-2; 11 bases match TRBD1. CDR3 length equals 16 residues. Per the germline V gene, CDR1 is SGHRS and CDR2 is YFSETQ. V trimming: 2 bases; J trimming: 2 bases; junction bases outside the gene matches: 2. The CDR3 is CASSFGTGGNTGELFF. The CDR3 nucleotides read TGCGCCAGCAGCTTCGGGACAGGGGGTAACACCGGGGAGCTGTTTTTT.

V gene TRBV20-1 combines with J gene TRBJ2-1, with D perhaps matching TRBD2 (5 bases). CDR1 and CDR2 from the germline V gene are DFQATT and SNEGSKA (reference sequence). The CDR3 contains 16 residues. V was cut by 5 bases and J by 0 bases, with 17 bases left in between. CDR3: CSARSPTGTSYNEQFF. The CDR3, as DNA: TGCAGTGCTCGGAGTCCAACGGGAACCTCCTACAATGAGCAGTTCTTC.

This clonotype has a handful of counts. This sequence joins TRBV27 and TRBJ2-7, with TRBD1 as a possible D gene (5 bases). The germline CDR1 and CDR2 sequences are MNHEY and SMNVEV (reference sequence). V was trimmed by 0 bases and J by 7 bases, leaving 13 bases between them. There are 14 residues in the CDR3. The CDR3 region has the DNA TGTGCCAGCAGTTTATCGCCAGGGTGGAGAGAGCAGTACTTC. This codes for CASSLSPGWREQYF.

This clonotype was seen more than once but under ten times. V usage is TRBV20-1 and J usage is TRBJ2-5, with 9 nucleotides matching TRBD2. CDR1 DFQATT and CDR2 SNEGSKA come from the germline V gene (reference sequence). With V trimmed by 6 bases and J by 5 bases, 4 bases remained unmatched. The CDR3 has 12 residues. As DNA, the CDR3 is TGCAGTGCGATAGCGGGAGTTGAGACCCAGTACTTC. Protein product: CSAIAGVETQYF.

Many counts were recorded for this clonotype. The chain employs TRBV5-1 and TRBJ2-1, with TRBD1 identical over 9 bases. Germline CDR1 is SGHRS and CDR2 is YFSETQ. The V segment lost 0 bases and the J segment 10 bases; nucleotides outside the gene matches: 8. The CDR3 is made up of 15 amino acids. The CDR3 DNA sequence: TGCGCCAGCAGCTTGGTGGGACAGGGCTGGTGGGAGCAGTTCTTC. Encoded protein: CASSLVGQGWWEQFF.

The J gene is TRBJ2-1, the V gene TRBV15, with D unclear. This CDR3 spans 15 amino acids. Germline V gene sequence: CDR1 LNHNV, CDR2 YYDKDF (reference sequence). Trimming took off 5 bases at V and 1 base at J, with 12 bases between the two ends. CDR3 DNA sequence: TGTGCCACCAGCTTAGGCGTGGGTTCCTACAATGAGCAGTTCTTC. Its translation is CATSLGVGSYNEQFF.

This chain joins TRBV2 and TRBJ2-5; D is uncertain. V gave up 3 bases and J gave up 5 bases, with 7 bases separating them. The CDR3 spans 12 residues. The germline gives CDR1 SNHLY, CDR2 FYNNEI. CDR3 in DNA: TGTGCCAGCAGTGATTCAAGTGAGACCCAGTACTTC. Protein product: CASSDSSETQYF.

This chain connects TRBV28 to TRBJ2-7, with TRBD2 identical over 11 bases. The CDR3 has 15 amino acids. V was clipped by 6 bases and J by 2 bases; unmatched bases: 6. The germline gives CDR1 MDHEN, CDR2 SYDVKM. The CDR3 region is CASRILAGGPYEQYF. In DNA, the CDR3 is TGTGCCAGCAGAATCCTAGCGGGAGGCCCCTACGAGCAGTACTTC. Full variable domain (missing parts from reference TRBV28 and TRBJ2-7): DVKVTQSSRYLVKRTGEKVFLECVQDMDHENMFWYRQDPGLGLRLIYFSYDVKMKEKGDIPEGYSVSREKKERFSLILESASTNQTSMYLCASRILAGGPYEQYFGPGTRLTVT.

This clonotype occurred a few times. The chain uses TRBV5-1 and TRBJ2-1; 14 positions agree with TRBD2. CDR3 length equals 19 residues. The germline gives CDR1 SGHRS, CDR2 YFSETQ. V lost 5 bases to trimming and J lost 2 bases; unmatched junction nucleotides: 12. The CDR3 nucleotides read TGCGCCAGCAGACAATCCGGGACTAGCGGGAGCTACGCCTACAATGAGCAGTTCTTC. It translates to CASRQSGTSGSYAYNEQFF. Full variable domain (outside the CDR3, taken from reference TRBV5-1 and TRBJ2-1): KAGVTQTPRYLIKTRGQQVTLSCSPISGHRSVSWYQQTPGQGLQFLFEYFSETQRNKGNFPGRFSGRQFSNSRSEMNVSTLELGDSALYLCASRQSGTSGSYAYNEQFFGPGTRLTVL.

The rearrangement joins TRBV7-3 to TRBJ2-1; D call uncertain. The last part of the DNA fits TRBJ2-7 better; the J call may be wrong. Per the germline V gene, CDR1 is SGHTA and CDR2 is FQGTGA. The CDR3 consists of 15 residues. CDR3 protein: CASSSVADLYNEQYF. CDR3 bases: TGTGCCAGCAGCTCCGTGGCGGATTTATACAATGAGCAGTACTTC.

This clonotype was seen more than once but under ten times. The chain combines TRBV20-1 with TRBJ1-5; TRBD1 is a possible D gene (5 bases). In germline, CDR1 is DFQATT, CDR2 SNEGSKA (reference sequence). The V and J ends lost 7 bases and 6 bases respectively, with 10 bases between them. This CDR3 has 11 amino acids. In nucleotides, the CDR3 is TGCAGTGTTGGGAGGGGTCAGCCCCAGCATTTT. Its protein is CSVGRGQPQHF.

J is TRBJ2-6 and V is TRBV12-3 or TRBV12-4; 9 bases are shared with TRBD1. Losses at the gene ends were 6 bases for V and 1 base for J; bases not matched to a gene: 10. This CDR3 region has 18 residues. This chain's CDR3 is CASRHRDRALSGANVLTF. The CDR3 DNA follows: TGTGCCAGCAGACACCGGGACAGGGCCTTATCTGGGGCCAACGTCCTGACTTTC.

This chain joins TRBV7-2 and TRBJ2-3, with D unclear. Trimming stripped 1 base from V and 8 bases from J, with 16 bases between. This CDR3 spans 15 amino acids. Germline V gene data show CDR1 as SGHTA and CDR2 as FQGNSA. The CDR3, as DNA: TGTGCCAGCAGCTTAGTTCCCGTGGTGCAGATTACGCAGTATTTT. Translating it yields CASSLVPVVQITQYF.

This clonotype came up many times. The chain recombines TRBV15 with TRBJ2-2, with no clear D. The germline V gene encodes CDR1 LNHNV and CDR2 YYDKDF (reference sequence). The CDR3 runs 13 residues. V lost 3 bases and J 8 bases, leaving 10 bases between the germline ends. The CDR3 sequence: CATSSNFGGELFF. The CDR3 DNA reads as TGTGCCACCAGCAGCAATTTCGGGGGGGAGCTGTTTTTT.

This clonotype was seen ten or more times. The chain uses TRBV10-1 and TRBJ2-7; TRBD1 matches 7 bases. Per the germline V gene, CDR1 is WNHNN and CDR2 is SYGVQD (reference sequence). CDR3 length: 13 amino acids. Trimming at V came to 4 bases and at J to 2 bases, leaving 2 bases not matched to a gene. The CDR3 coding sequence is TGCGCCAGCAGTGGACAGGGTACCTACGAGCAGTACTTC. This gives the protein CASSGQGTYEQYF.

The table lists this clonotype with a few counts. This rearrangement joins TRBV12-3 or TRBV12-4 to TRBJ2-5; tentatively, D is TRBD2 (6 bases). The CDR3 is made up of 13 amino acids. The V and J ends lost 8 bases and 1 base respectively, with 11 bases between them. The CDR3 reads CASGRTTQETQYF. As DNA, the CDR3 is TGTGCCAGCGGGAGGACAACCCAAGAGACCCAGTACTTC.

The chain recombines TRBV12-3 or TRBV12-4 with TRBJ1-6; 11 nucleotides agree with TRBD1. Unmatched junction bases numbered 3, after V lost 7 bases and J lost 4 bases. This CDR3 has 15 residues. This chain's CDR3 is CASKGQGAYNSPLHF. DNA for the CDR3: TGTGCCAGCAAAGGACAGGGGGCGTATAATTCACCCCTCCACTTT.

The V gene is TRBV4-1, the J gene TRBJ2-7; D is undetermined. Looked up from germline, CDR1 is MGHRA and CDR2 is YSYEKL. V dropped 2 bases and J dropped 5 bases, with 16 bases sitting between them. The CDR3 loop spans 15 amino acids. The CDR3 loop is CASSQWAVLTHEQYF. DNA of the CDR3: TGCGCCAGCAGCCAATGGGCGGTTCTGACACACGAGCAGTACTTC.